The 30 T cell receptor beta chains given below trace back to one sample, sequenced in a study of lymphopenia after photon versus proton radiotherapy (dated by TCRdb to 2018 to 2020). The library was made by the immunoSEQ multiplex PCR assay. The source is immuneACCESS, and TCRdb retained only in-frame sequences with V and J called. Part of the clones is not carried over; for the studies checked, unresolved V genes explain less than half of this, and the remainder is unexplained. This sample has tens of thousands of clones in its table, and around four fifths of those were observed once. 1.2% to 1.5% of the sample goes to the ten largest clones. The sequencing used peripheral blood, collected from a patient treated with proton-based radiotherapy. All receptors derive from a man aged 60-69 years with pancreatic cancer.

The chain is built from TRBV5-1 and TRBJ1-2; D unresolved. Trimming took 0 bases from V and 1 from J, leaving 7 bases between them. The CDR3 spans 14 residues. Per germline, CDR1 SGHRS and CDR2 YFSETQ. The CDR3 here is CASSLEGINYGYTF. The CDR3 DNA reads TGCGCCAGCAGCTTGGAAGGGATTAACTATGGCTACACCTTC.

The chain joins TRBV5-8 to TRBJ2-7; D ambiguous. The germline gives CDR1 SGHTS, CDR2 YDEGEE. The V end was cut by 1 base, the J end by 2 bases, with 4 bases between. The CDR3 sequence is 12 residues long. The CDR3 protein is CASSLRPYEQYF. For the CDR3, the DNA is TGTGCCAGCAGCTTGAGACCCTACGAGCAGTACTTC.

The chain combines TRBV27 with TRBJ2-7; a possible D gene is TRBD1 (6 bases). Germline CDR1 is MNHEY and CDR2 is SMNVEV (reference sequence). Trimming took 6 bases from V and 5 from J, leaving 20 bases between them. This CDR3 comprises 15 residues. The CDR3 sequence: CASRDGTLLGNEQYF. The CDR3 DNA is TGTGCCAGCAGGGATGGGACACTCCTAGGTAACGAGCAGTACTTC.

The chain links TRBV2 to TRBJ2-7, with a possible D match to TRBD1 (5 bases). There are 14 residues in the CDR3. V gave up 3 bases and J gave up 5 bases, with 14 bases separating them. Germline V gene sequence: CDR1 SNHLY, CDR2 FYNNEI. CDR3: CASSDRQGADEQYF. CDR3 in DNA: TGTGCCAGCAGTGACCGGCAGGGTGCCGACGAGCAGTACTTC.

The chain couples TRBV28 to TRBJ2-3, with D perhaps matching TRBD2 (5 bases). Trimming took 5 bases from V and 1 from J, leaving 19 bases between them. The CDR3 consists of 17 residues. Germline V CDR1 and CDR2: MDHEN, SYDVKM. CDR3 protein: CASSRLGVGRGTDTQYF. The CDR3 coding sequence is TGTGCCAGCAGTCGGCTGGGAGTGGGTCGTGGCACAGATACGCAGTATTTT.

V and J are TRBV7-2 and TRBJ1-2, with 8 bases that match TRBD1. This CDR3 spans 14 amino acids. Looked up from germline, CDR1 is SGHTA and CDR2 is FQGNSA. V lost 5 bases and J lost 4; bases outside the gene matches: 6. The CDR3 DNA sequence: TGTGCCAGCAGCCAGGACAGGGCCACCTATGGCTACACCTTC. Amino acid sequence: CASSQDRATYGYTF.

The table lists this clone with a count of one. The genes are TRBV28 and TRBJ2-7; TRBD2 matches at 14 bases. The CDR3 covers 18 residues. Trimming removed 3 bases from V and 3 bases from J; junction bases left unmatched: 10. The germline V gene has CDR1 MDHEN and CDR2 SYDVKM. The CDR3 region has the DNA TGTGCCAGCAGTTTTTCACAAATCGGGACTAGCGGGAGCTACGAGCAGTACTTC. This translates into CASSFSQIGTSGSYEQYF.

The J gene is TRBJ2-7, the V gene TRBV6-6; maybe TRBD1 (8 bases). Trimming left V 2 bases short and J 2 bases short, with 16 bases between. The CDR3 is made up of 16 amino acids. Germline V CDR1 and CDR2: MNHNY, SVGAGI (reference sequence). CDR3 nucleotides: TGTGCCAGCAGTTACACAATACAGGGGGGGGCCTACGAGCAGTACTTC. Protein: CASSYTIQGGAYEQYF.

The chain employs TRBV11-2 and TRBJ2-7; D is possibly TRBD2 (5 bases). The CDR3 runs to 17 residues. The ends were cut back, 4 bases at V and 6 bases at J, with 25 bases in the middle. Germline V gene data show CDR1 as SGHAT and CDR2 as FQNNGV. CDR3 in DNA: TGTGCCAGCAGCTCCAGGAAGCGGTCAGTCCTGGTGGTCGAGCAGTACTTC. This encodes CASSSRKRSVLVVEQYF.

The rearrangement joins TRBV19 to TRBJ1-5; 7 nucleotides line up with TRBD1. Per the germline V gene, CDR1 is LNHDA and CDR2 is SQIVND (reference sequence). The CDR3 consists of 13 residues. The J segment lost 4 bases and the V segment lost 5 bases, leaving 2 bases of the junction unmatched. CDR3 protein: CASSVTGNQPQHF. The CDR3 DNA reads TGTGCCAGTAGTGTGACAGGGAATCAGCCCCAGCATTTT.

This chain links TRBV2 with TRBJ1-3, with TRBD1 identical over 8 bases. V lost 4 bases, J lost 4 bases, and 3 bases stayed unmatched. The CDR3 covers 14 residues. The V gene's germline CDR1 is SNHLY and CDR2 FYNNEI. CDR3: CASSGQGRGNTIYF. The DNA of the CDR3 is TGTGCCAGCAGTGGACAGGGGAGAGGAAACACCATATATTTT.

The chain couples TRBV11-2 to TRBJ2-2, with 7 nucleotides matching TRBD2. The CDR3 runs to 19 residues. Germline CDR1 and CDR2: SGHAT and FQNNGV. The V segment lost 5 bases and the J segment 2 bases; nucleotides outside the gene matches: 17. The DNA for the CDR3 is TGTGCCAGCAGCCTGGGGCGGGGGTCAACTCGAACAAACACCGGGGAGCTGTTTTTT. It encodes CASSLGRGSTRTNTGELFF. The full variable domain, its missing parts supplied by reference TRBV11-2 and TRBJ2-2, is EAGVAQSPRYKIIEKRQSVAFWCNPISGHATLYWYQQILGQGPKLLIQFQNNGVVDDSQLPKDRFSAERLKGVDSTLKIQPAKLEDSAVYLCASSLGRGSTRTNTGELFFGEGSRLTVL.

The chain joins TRBV5-6 to TRBJ2-1, with 10 bases identical to TRBD1. Trimming removed 4 bases from V and 6 bases from J; junction bases left unmatched: 7. The CDR3 spans 15 residues. CDR1 is SGHDT and CDR2 is YYEEEE in the germline V gene. CDR3 sequence: CASSVPGQGINEQFF. DNA of the CDR3: TGTGCCAGCAGCGTACCGGGACAGGGGATCAATGAGCAGTTCTTC. Using reference TRBV5-6 and TRBJ2-1 for the parts outside the CDR3, the full variable domain is DAGVTQSPTHLIKTRGQQVTLRCSPKSGHDTVSWYQQALGQGPQFIFQYYEEEERQRGNFPDRFSGHQFPNYSSELNVNALLLGDSALYLCASSVPGQGINEQFFGPGTRLTVL.

J is TRBJ2-7 and V is TRBV6-1; TRBD2 might be the D (6 bases). CDR3 size: 14 residues. V lost 8 bases, J lost 0 bases, and 14 bases lay in between. Germline CDR1 MNHNS, CDR2 SASEGT. The chain's CDR3 is CASAPRGFSYEQYF. For the CDR3, the DNA is TGTGCCAGCGCCCCCCGGGGGTTCTCCTACGAGCAGTACTTC.

The genes are TRBV9 and TRBJ2-6; TRBD2 is a possible D gene (5 bases). V was cut by 4 bases and J by 1 base, with 9 bases left in between. CDR3 size: 15 residues. Germline CDR1 is SGDLS and CDR2 is YYNGEE. In DNA form, the CDR3 reads TGTGCCAGCAGCCTGGCGGGTTCTGGGGCCAACGTCCTGACTTTC. It translates to CASSLAGSGANVLTF.

This chain connects TRBV6-1 to TRBJ2-1; 7 nucleotides agree with TRBD1. Germline lookup yields CDR1 MNHNS and CDR2 SASEGT. J was trimmed by 0 bases and V by 1 base; bases with no gene match: 12. This CDR3 contains 19 residues. The CDR3 region is CASSEEYWGTVVSYNEQFF. CDR3 DNA sequence: TGTGCCAGCAGTGAAGAGTATTGGGGGACAGTCGTCTCCTACAATGAGCAGTTCTTC.

This clone was observed once. This chain connects TRBV11-2 to TRBJ1-1; the D is unclear. The germline CDR1 and CDR2 sequences are SGHAT and FQNNGV. V was clipped by 4 bases and J by 6 bases, with 12 bases between them. The CDR3 has 13 amino acids. CDR3 sequence: CASSSLRLAEAFF. The CDR3 DNA is TGTGCCAGCAGCTCCCTAAGGTTGGCTGAAGCTTTCTTT. Full variable domain (missing parts from reference TRBV11-2 and TRBJ1-1): EAGVAQSPRYKIIEKRQSVAFWCNPISGHATLYWYQQILGQGPKLLIQFQNNGVVDDSQLPKDRFSAERLKGVDSTLKIQPAKLEDSAVYLCASSSLRLAEAFFGQGTRLTVV.

This chain uses TRBV15 with TRBJ2-1; TRBD1 aligns across 9 bases. The CDR3 covers 14 residues. Germline V gene sequence: CDR1 LNHNV, CDR2 YYDKDF (reference sequence). With V trimmed by 2 bases and J by 9 bases, 5 bases remained unmatched. As DNA, the CDR3 is TGTGCCACCAGCAGACCGCGACAGGGGGTTGAGCAGTTCTTC. Protein product: CATSRPRQGVEQFF.

This clone has just a few counts. The chain recombines TRBV15 with TRBJ1-5; tentative D call: TRBD1 (5 bases). The CDR3 contains 14 residues. V dropped 3 bases and J dropped 1 base, with 7 bases sitting between them. Germline CDR1 and CDR2: LNHNV and YYDKDF (reference sequence). For the CDR3, the DNA is TGTGCCACCAGCAGGGGGGTAAGCAATCAGCCCCAGCATTTT. It specifies CATSRGVSNQPQHF.

The gene calls are TRBV6-6 and TRBJ2-7; tentative D call: TRBD1 (5 bases). The CDR3 has 12 residues. Per germline, CDR1 MNHNY and CDR2 SVGAGI (reference sequence). The germline V and J ends were trimmed by 2 bases and 6 bases, with 8 bases remaining between them. The CDR3 loop reads CASSYAGLEQYF. As DNA, the CDR3 is TGTGCCAGCAGTTACGCAGGGCTCGAGCAGTACTTC.

The rearrangement links TRBV14 to TRBJ1-1; TRBD1 is a possible D gene (6 bases). CDR1 and CDR2 (germline): SGHDN, FVKESK. The CDR3 has 13 residues. The V end was cut by 1 base, the J end by 8 bases, with 11 bases between. The CDR3 nucleotides are TGTGCCAGCAGCCAAGTAGGGACAACGGAAGCTTTCTTT. Its protein is CASSQVGTTEAFF.

Only one count was recorded for this clone. The chain couples TRBV19 to TRBJ2-2, with TRBD1 matching over 11 bases. CDR3 size: 15 residues. Germline V CDR1 and CDR2: LNHDA, SQIVND (reference sequence). The V gene end was trimmed by 10 bases and the J gene end by 5 bases; junction bases not matched to a gene: 9. CDR3 amino acids: CATRTGGAETGELFF. For the CDR3, the DNA is TGTGCCACCCGGACAGGGGGCGCGGAAACCGGGGAGCTGTTTTTT.

This chain links TRBV6-5 with TRBJ2-3; 9 bases match TRBD1. V dropped 6 bases and J dropped 3; count of bases not matched to a gene: 7. Germline CDR1 is MNHEY and CDR2 is SVGAGI. CDR3 length equals 15 residues. CDR3 in amino acids: CASRRTGAATDTQYF. The DNA of the CDR3 is TGTGCCAGCAGAAGGACAGGGGCGGCAACAGATACGCAGTATTTT.

V and J are TRBV27 and TRBJ1-2, with 9 positions matching TRBD1. The CDR3 loop spans 14 amino acids. The trim removed 3 bases at V and 6 bases at J, leaving 5 bases unmatched. In germline, CDR1 is MNHEY, CDR2 SMNVEV (reference sequence). CDR3 sequence (DNA): TGTGCCAGCAGTTTGAGGGACAGGGTGAATGGCTACACCTTC. Translating gives CASSLRDRVNGYTF.

This sequence joins TRBV30 and TRBJ1-4; D unresolved. CDR1 is GTSNPN, CDR2 SVGIG, per germline (reference sequence). The CDR3 totals 13 residues. V gave up 3 bases and J gave up 10 bases, with 15 bases separating them. Written as DNA, the CDR3 is TGTGCCTGGAGCCCCCCTTACCCCCCAAAACTGTTTTTT. Its protein product is CAWSPPYPPKLFF.

The chain employs TRBV5-4 and TRBJ2-3; 8 bases are a match to TRBD1. Losses at the gene ends were 4 bases for V and 3 bases for J; bases not matched to a gene: 4. In germline, CDR1 is SGHNT, CDR2 YYREEE (reference sequence). The CDR3 is 14 amino acids. The chain's CDR3 is CASSLRQGTDTQYF. The CDR3 DNA follows: TGTGCCAGCAGCCTCCGACAGGGGACAGATACGCAGTATTTT.

The chain links TRBV6-6 to TRBJ1-2, with TRBD1 matching 7 bases. Germline CDR1 MNHNY, CDR2 SVGAGI (reference sequence). V dropped 6 bases and J dropped 7; count of bases not matched to a gene: 14. The CDR3 is 15 residues long. CDR3 sequence reads: CASRSSVDRWGGYTF. CDR3 nucleotide sequence: TGTGCCAGCAGGTCAAGCGTGGACAGGTGGGGTGGCTACACCTTC.

This chain connects TRBV28 to TRBJ1-1; the D gene is possibly TRBD1 (6 bases). The V end was cut by 5 bases, the J end by 0 bases, with 10 bases between. The germline V gene has CDR1 MDHEN and CDR2 SYDVKM. CDR3 length equals 14 residues. The CDR3 region is CASSRDTMNTEAFF. CDR3 bases: TGTGCCAGCAGTCGGGACACCATGAACACTGAAGCTTTCTTT.

V and J are TRBV25-1 and TRBJ2-7; D unresolved. The germline V gene has CDR1 MGHDK and CDR2 SYGVNS. The CDR3 consists of 13 residues. Deletions cut 8 bases from V and 3 bases from J, with 14 bases between. CDR3 bases: TGTGCCAGCTGCCATTCAGCAGGCTACGAGCAGTACTTC. Its translation: CASCHSAGYEQYF.

The chain joins TRBV25-1 to TRBJ1-2; 7 bases are shared with TRBD1. Germline CDR1 and CDR2: MGHDK and SYGVNS. Unmatched junction bases numbered 5, after V lost 5 bases and J lost 8 bases. This CDR3 region has 12 residues. The CDR3 DNA is TGTGCCAGCAGTCAAGGGGGCACGGGCTACACCTTC. It encodes CASSQGGTGYTF.